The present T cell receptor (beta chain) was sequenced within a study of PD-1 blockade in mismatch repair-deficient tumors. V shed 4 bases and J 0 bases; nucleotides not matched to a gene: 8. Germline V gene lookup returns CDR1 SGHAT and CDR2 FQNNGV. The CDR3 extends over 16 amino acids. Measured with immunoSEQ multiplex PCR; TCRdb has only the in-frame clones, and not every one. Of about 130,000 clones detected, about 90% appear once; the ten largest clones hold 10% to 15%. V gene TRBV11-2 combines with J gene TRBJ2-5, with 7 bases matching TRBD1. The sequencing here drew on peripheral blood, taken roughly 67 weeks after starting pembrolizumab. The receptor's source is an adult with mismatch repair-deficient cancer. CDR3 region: CASSSPPQGHQETQYF. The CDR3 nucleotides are TGTGCCAGCAGCTCCCCCCCACAGGGGCACCAAGAGACCCAGTACTTC.